What follows is one TCR beta chain and its context. This sample stems from a study of blood T cell repertoires in COVID-19. On the study more broadly: From the United States, Italy and Spain came samples of acute and convalescent COVID-19.

Clones were sequenced by immunoSEQ multiplex PCR, and TCRdb holds only the in-frame ones, with some missing. The table includes about 260,000 clones, around 90% detected once. The V and J ends lost 4 bases and 3 bases respectively, with 13 bases between them. Per the germline V gene, CDR1 is SGHDN and CDR2 is FVKESK. This CDR3 region has 14 residues. The sequenced material came from PBMCs or T cells enriched from blood (not recorded which). The receptor's source is a man aged 40-49 years who had been exposed to COVID-19. The chain employs TRBV14 and TRBJ2-7; maybe TRBD2 (5 bases). The CDR3 DNA is TGTGCCAGCAGCCTACTAGGACCACTCTACGAGCAGTACTTC. This sequence encodes CASSLLGPLYEQYF.